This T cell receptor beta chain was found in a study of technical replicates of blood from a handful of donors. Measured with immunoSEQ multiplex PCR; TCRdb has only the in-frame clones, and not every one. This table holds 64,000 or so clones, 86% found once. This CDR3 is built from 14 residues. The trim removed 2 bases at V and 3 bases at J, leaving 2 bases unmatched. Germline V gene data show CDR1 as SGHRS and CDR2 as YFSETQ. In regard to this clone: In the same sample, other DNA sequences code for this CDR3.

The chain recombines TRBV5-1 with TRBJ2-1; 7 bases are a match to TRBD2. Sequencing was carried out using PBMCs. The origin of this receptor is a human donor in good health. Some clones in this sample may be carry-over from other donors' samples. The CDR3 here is CASSLSGGYNEQFF. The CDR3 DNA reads TGCGCCAGCAGCTTATCGGGGGGCTACAATGAGCAGTTCTTC.